This TCR beta chain was identified during a study of blood T cell repertoires in COVID-19. On the study more broadly: In each case, the material was cDNA or gDNA derived from T cells, B-cell-depleted T cells, or PBMCs.

J gave up 1 base and V 9 bases, and 2 bases lay outside the gene matches. The CDR3 consists of 13 residues. CDR1 is KGHDR, CDR2 SFDVKD, per germline. On this clone itself: In the same sample, other DNA sequences code for this CDR3.

Clones were read by immunoSEQ multiplex PCR, and TCRdb kept only the in-frame ones, dropping some. The table lists 200,000 to 300,000 clones, around 89% of them singletons. The chain is built from TRBV24-1 and TRBJ2-7; 10 positions match TRBD1. The source is a woman in her thirties or forties who had recovered from COVID-19. Sequencing used peripheral blood. In nucleotides, the CDR3 is TGTGCCACCTCGGGACAGGGGTCCTACGAGCAGTACTTC. Its protein is CATSGQGSYEQYF.